The 14 T cell receptor beta chains in this list originate from one sample, sequenced in a study of shared clonotypes between healthy human individuals. Assay used: immunoSEQ multiplex PCR; TCRdb lists only in-frame clones, some missing. This repertoire shows a few million clones, 92% found once; its top ten account for 0.3% to 0.45%. Sequencing input: naive CD4+ T cells from PBMCs. Regarding subset: CD45RA+ positively selected. The receptor source for this set is a young man in good health. Some clones in this sample may be carry-over from other donors' samples.

This chain connects TRBV5-4 to TRBJ2-7; 10 bases agree with TRBD1. Per germline, CDR1 SGHNT and CDR2 YYREEE (reference sequence). The V gene end was trimmed by 3 bases and the J gene end by 3 bases; junction bases not matched to a gene: 12. The CDR3 loop spans 17 amino acids. The CDR3 nucleotides read TGTGCCAGCAGCTCGTCCCGGGACAGGGGAAGTGTCTACGAGCAGTACTTC. This encodes CASSSSRDRGSVYEQYF.

The V and J genes are TRBV28 and TRBJ1-5; 7 bases line up with TRBD1. CDR1 is MDHEN, CDR2 SYDVKM, per germline. V lost 7 bases to trimming and J lost 3 bases; unmatched junction nucleotides: 9. The CDR3 is 15 amino acids. The CDR3 DNA is TGTGCCAGCAAAGCGCAGGGGGGGGTCAATCAGCCCCAGCATTTT. It translates to CASKAQGGVNQPQHF.

In this sample, this clone turned up once. The chain joins TRBV2 to TRBJ2-3, with D possibly called TRBD1 or TRBD2 (5 bases each). This CDR3 is 16 amino acids long. CDR1 SNHLY and CDR2 FYNNEI come from the germline V gene. Trimming took off 2 bases at V and 0 bases at J, with 12 bases between the two ends. CDR3 DNA sequence: TGTGCCAGCAGTGAAATGGGACGAGCTAGCACAGATACGCAGTATTTT. Protein: CASSEMGRASTDTQYF.

The chain couples TRBV20-1 to TRBJ1-2; D unclear. The germline gives CDR1 DFQATT, CDR2 SNEGSKA (reference sequence). Trimming stripped 0 bases from V and 8 bases from J, with 7 bases between. The CDR3 totals 11 residues. CDR3 nucleotide sequence: TGCAGTGCTAGAGAGAGGCAGGGCTACACCTTC. This translates into CSARERQGYTF.

The genes are TRBV7-9 and TRBJ2-1; a weak D match, TRBD2 (5 bases). This CDR3 has 16 residues. Germline V gene data show CDR1 as SEHNR and CDR2 as FQNEAQ (reference sequence). The V and J ends lost 1 base and 4 bases respectively, with 14 bases between them. The CDR3, as DNA: TGTGCCAGCAGCTTAGAAGCGGCTAGAGGGTACAATGAGCAGTTCTTC. Translation gives CASSLEAARGYNEQFF.

This chain links TRBV5-1 with TRBJ2-5, with TRBD2 matching 8 bases. CDR1 is SGHRS, CDR2 YFSETQ, per germline. V trimming: 0 bases; J trimming: 5 bases; junction bases outside the gene matches: 12. The CDR3 consists of 17 residues. Here the CDR3 DNA reads TGCGCCAGCAGCTTGGCGGTTGGCGGGAGGAGGCTGGAGACCCAGTACTTC. This encodes CASSLAVGGRRLETQYF.

This clone was seen a few times. The chain has TRBV30 and TRBJ1-1; D is perhaps TRBD1 (5 bases). V lost 3 bases and J lost 1, with 12 bases in between. CDR1 is GTSNPN and CDR2 is SVGIG in the germline V gene (reference sequence). The CDR3 is 14 residues long. Written as DNA, the CDR3 is TGTGCCTGGAGACGGGGACGGGAGAACACTGAAGCTTTCTTT. It translates to CAWRRGRENTEAFF.

The chain is built from TRBV6-1 and TRBJ2-5; the D gene could be TRBD1 or TRBD2 (6 bases each). Trimming cost V 9 bases and J 5 bases, with 13 bases left between them. This CDR3 comprises 12 residues. Germline CDR1 is MNHNS and CDR2 is SASEGT. The CDR3 DNA reads as TGTGCCAGTGAAATAGGGGGGGAGACCCAGTACTTC. It codes for CASEIGGETQYF.

The V call is TRBV28, the J call TRBJ1-3, with TRBD1 matching over 7 bases. Looked up from germline, CDR1 is MDHEN and CDR2 is SYDVKM. The CDR3 sequence is 15 residues long. J was trimmed by 4 bases and V by 5 bases; bases with no gene match: 8. For the CDR3, the DNA is TGTGCCAGCAGTCGTCCAGACAGGGCCGGAAACACCATATATTTT. Encoded protein: CASSRPDRAGNTIYF.

The chain links TRBV11-2 to TRBJ2-1; the match to TRBD2 covers 8 bases. The CDR3 has 15 residues. Germline V CDR1 and CDR2: SGHAT, FQNNGV. The junction had 11 bases not matched to a gene; V was cut back by 5 bases and J by 8 bases. The CDR3 is CASSPGRASGYEQFF. The CDR3, as DNA: TGTGCCAGCAGCCCCGGGAGGGCGTCAGGGTATGAGCAGTTCTTC.

The chain couples TRBV7-9 to TRBJ1-1; 9 bases are a match to TRBD1. The ends lost 5 bases at V and 7 bases at J; junction bases unmatched: 8. CDR3 length: 14 amino acids. Germline V gives CDR1 SEHNR, CDR2 FQNEAQ (reference sequence). The chain's CDR3 is CASSPRQGGSEAFF. CDR3 coding DNA: TGTGCCAGCAGCCCTCGACAGGGGGGAAGTGAAGCTTTCTTT. The variable domain in full, with the rest retrieved from reference TRBV7-9 and TRBJ1-1, is DTGVSQNPRHKITKRGQNVTFRCDPISEHNRLYWYRQTLGQGPEFLTYFQNEAQLEKSRLLSDRFSAERPKGSFSTLEIQRTEQGDSAMYLCASSPRQGGSEAFFGQGTRLTVV.

This rearrangement joins TRBV7-9 to TRBJ1-2; TRBD1 might be the D (5 bases). With 2 bases removed from V and 1 base from J, the gap between germline ends came to 14 bases. This CDR3 contains 16 residues. Germline lookup yields CDR1 SEHNR and CDR2 FQNEAQ (reference sequence). The CDR3 region is CASSLYLPGGNYGYTF. The CDR3 nucleotides read TGTGCCAGCAGCTTATATCTACCCGGGGGTAACTATGGCTACACCTTC.

This clone was found once. This chain connects TRBV6-6 to TRBJ2-5, with TRBD1 matching 9 bases. V lost 5 bases, J lost 5 bases, and 9 bases stayed unmatched. Germline loops: CDR1 MNHNY, CDR2 SVGAGI (reference sequence). The CDR3 length is 15 residues. DNA of the CDR3: TGTGCCAGCAGTCGCTCCGGGACAGGGCTCGAGACCCAGTACTTC. It yields the protein CASSRSGTGLETQYF.

About this clone: Other DNA variants within this sample encode the same CDR3. V is TRBV5-1 and J is TRBJ2-7, with D hard to call. The V gene's germline CDR1 is SGHRS and CDR2 YFSETQ. Trimming stripped 0 bases from V and 2 bases from J, with 6 bases between. CDR3 length: 13 residues. The CDR3 is CASSLDIPYEQYF. The CDR3 nucleotides read TGCGCCAGCAGCTTGGACATCCCCTACGAGCAGTACTTC.